This TCR beta chain was recorded in a study of identifying expanded T cells in peripheral blood. The table came from immunoSEQ multiplex PCR; TCRdb's copy has only in-frame clones and leaves some out. The sample lists 97,000 or so clones, roughly 88% seen once, with 13% to 15% in the top ten. The study, taken as a whole, reports: Across healthy donors, higher total template counts meant significantly greater roughly 2-week count variance. Technical replicates showed roughly 1.2 changed clones; about two weeks 15 to 20; four weeks 19.

Trimming stripped 1 base from V and 8 bases from J, with 11 bases between. CDR1 and CDR2 from the germline V gene are SGHTA and FQGNSA. The CDR3 has 14 residues. Healthy donors had no documented immune events, such as infections, while sampled. This clone is a singleton in its sample. What it binds is unknown. The TCR sequence derives from a person aged 18-69 years in good health. This chain uses TRBV7-2 with TRBJ2-2; tentative D call: TRBD2 (5 bases). Sequencing used blood. In DNA form, the CDR3 reads TGTGCCAGCAGCTTAGAACCTTGGGAGGGGGAGCTGTTTTTT. It yields the protein CASSLEPWEGELFF.